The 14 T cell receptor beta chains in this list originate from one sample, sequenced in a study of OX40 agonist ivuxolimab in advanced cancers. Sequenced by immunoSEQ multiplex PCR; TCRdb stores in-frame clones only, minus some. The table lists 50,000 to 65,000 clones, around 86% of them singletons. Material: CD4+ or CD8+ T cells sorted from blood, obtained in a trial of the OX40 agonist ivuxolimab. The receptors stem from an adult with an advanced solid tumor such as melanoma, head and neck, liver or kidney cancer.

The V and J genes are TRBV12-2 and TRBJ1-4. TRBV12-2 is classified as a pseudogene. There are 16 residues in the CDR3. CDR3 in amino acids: CASRSGGGLVSEKLFF. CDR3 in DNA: TGTGCAAGTCGCTCCGGTGGGGGGCTTGTAAGTGAAAAACTGTTTTTT.

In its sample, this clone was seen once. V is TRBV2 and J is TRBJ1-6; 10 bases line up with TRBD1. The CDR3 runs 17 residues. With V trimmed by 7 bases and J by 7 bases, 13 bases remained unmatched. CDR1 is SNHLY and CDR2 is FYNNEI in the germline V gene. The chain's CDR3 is CASTRPRQGAGNSPLHF. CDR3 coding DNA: TGTGCCAGCACGAGGCCTAGACAGGGGGCAGGGAATTCACCCCTCCACTTT.

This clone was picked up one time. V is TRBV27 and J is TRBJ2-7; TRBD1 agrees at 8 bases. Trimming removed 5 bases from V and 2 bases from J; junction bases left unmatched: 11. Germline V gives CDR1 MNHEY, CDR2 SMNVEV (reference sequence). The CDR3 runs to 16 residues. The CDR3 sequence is CASSRLGQAGAYEQYV. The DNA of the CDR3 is TGTGCCAGCAGTCGCTTGGGACAGGCTGGGGCCTACGAGCAGTACGTC.

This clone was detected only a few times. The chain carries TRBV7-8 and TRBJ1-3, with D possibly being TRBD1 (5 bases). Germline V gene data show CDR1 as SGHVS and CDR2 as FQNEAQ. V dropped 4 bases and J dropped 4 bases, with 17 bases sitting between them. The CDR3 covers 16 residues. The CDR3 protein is CASSSRDSPLGNTIYF. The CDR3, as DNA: TGTGCCAGCAGCTCCCGGGACTCTCCTTTGGGAAACACCATATATTTT.

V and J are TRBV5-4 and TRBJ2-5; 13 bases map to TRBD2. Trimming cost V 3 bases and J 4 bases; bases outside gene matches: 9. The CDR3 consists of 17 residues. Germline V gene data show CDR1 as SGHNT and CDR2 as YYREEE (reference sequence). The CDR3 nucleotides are TGTGCCAGCAGCTCTAGGACTAGCGGGGGCTCCATAGAGACCCAGTACTTC. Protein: CASSSRTSGGSIETQYF.

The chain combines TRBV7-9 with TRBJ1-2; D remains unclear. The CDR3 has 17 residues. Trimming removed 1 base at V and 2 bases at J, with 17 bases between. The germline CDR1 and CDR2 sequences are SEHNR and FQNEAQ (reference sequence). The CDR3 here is CASSLDGSRGINYGYTF. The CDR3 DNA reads TGTGCCAGCAGCTTAGACGGTAGCAGAGGGATCAACTATGGCTACACCTTC.

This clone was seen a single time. This chain's CDR3 is CASSRDTRKLSSTDTQYF. The CDR3, as DNA: TGTGCCAGCAGCCGGGACACCAGAAAACTCTCTAGCACAGATACGCAGTATTTT. The rearrangement joins TRBV7-9 to TRBJ2-3; the D gene is possibly TRBD1 (6 bases). Germline lookup yields CDR1 SEHNR and CDR2 FQNEAQ (reference sequence). This CDR3 is built from 18 residues. V was pared by 5 bases and J by 0 bases, with 21 bases between.

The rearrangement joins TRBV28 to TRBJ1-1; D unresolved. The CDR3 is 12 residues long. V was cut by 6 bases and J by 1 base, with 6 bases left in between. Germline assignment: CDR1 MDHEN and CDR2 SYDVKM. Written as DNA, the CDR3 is TGTGCCAGCAGGGAGAAGAACACTGAAGCTTTCTTT. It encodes CASREKNTEAFF. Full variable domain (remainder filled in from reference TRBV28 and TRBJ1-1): DVKVTQSSRYLVKRTGEKVFLECVQDMDHENMFWYRQDPGLGLRLIYFSYDVKMKEKGDIPEGYSVSREKKERFSLILESASTNQTSMYLCASREKNTEAFFGQGTRLTVV.

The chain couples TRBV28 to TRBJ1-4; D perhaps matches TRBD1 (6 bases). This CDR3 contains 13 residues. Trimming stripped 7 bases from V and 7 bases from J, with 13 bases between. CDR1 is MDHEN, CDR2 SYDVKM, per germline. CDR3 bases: TGTGCCAGCATCAGGGGCCTCGGTGAAAAACTGTTTTTT. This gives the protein CASIRGLGEKLFF.

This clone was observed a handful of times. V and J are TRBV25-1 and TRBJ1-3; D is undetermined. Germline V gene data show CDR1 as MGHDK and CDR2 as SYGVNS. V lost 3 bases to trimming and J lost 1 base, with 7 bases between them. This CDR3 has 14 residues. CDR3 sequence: CASSDWGSGNTIYF. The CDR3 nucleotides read TGTGCCAGCAGTGACTGGGGTTCTGGAAACACCATATATTTT.

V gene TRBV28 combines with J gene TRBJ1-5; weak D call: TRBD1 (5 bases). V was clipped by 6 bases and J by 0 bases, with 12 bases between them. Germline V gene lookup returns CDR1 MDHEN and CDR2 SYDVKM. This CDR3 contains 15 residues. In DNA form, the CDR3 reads TGTGCCAGCAGACCGGGGGGTGATAGCAATCAGCCCCAGCATTTT. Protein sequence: CASRPGGDSNQPQHF.

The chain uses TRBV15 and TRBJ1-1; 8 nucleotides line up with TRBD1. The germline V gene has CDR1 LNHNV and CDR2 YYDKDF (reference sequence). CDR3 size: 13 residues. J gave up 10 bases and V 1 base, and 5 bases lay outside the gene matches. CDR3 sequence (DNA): TGTGCCACCAGCAGAGTAGACAGGGGATTAGCTTTCTTT. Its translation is CATSRVDRGLAFF.

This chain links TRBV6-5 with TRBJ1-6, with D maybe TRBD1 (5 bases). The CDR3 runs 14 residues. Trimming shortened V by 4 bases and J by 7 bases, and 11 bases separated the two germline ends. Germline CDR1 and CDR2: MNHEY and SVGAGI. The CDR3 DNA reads TGTGCCAGCAGTTCGGCAGGGAGAAATTCACCCCTCCACTTT. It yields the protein CASSSAGRNSPLHF.

The CDR3 spells CASSSPGQGSFQPQHF. CDR3 DNA: TGTGCCAGCAGCTCACCGGGACAGGGTTCGTTTCAGCCCCAGCATTTT. The chain employs TRBV7-2 and TRBJ1-5, with TRBD1 matching 9 bases. In germline, CDR1 is SGHTA, CDR2 FQGNSA. The CDR3 has 16 amino acids. After removal of 4 bases from V and 6 bases from J, the junction contained 10 bases not matched to a gene.